These T cell receptor beta chains were read from a single sample in a study of cytomegalovirus exposure and HLA in healthy donors. Sequenced by immunoSEQ multiplex PCR; TCRdb stores in-frame clones only, minus some. This repertoire shows about 82,000 clones, 78% found once; its top ten account for less than 6%. Input material: PBMCs. These receptors were taken from a male donor in good health and CMV-seropositive. CDR3s include the opening cysteine and the closing phenylalanine or tryptophan. The D gene is left open where the match is weak. For some rows the clone size is stated as once, few or many, or as a class when expanded; others skip it.

d_call: .; clone_size: few; j_call: TRBJ1-4; v_call: TRBV4-2; cdr3_nt: TGTGCCAGCAGCCAAGGGTTGGGGGGAGAAGAAAAACTGTTTTTT; cdr3_aa: CASSQGLGGEEKLFF
d_call: .; clone_size: .; j_call: TRBJ1-2; v_call: TRBV4-2; cdr3_nt: TGTGCCAGCAGCCAATGGGAAGGGGATGGCTACACCTTC; cdr3_aa: CASSQWEGDGYTF
d_call: .; clone_size: few; j_call: TRBJ1-4; v_call: TRBV5-1; cdr3_nt: TGCGCCAGCAGCCTCCTTGGGGGCAATGAAAAACTGTTTTTT; cdr3_aa: CASSLLGGNEKLFF
d_call: TRBD2; clone_size: .; j_call: TRBJ2-3; v_call: TRBV4-2; cdr3_nt: TGTGCCAGCAGCCTTCTGACTAGCGGGGTTGCAGATACGCAGTATTTT; cdr3_aa: CASSLLTSGVADTQYF
d_call: TRBD1; clone_size: .; j_call: TRBJ1-1; v_call: TRBV9; cdr3_nt: TGTGCCAGCAGCACTCGGCCAAGGACAGGGGGCACTGAAGCTTTCTTT; cdr3_aa: CASSTRPRTGGTEAFF
d_call: TRBD2; clone_size: .; j_call: TRBJ2-7; v_call: TRBV5-1; cdr3_nt: TGCGCCAGCACCATTGCCCGGGGGGCCTACGAGCAGTACTTC; cdr3_aa: CASTIARGAYEQYF
d_call: TRBD2; clone_size: .; j_call: TRBJ2-7; v_call: TRBV4-1; cdr3_nt: TGCGCCAGCAGCCGGGGGACTAGCGGAGGGTCCTCGGAGCAGTACTTC; cdr3_aa: CASSRGTSGGSSEQYF
d_call: .; clone_size: .; j_call: TRBJ2-5; v_call: TRBV25-1; cdr3_nt: TGTGCCAGCAGTGAAGGTGGCGGTAAAGAGACCCAGTACTTC; cdr3_aa: CASSEGGGKETQYF
d_call: TRBD2; clone_size: .; j_call: TRBJ2-3; v_call: TRBV28; cdr3_nt: TGTGCCAGCAGTTTATGGGCTAGCGGGGGCCCCGCAGATACGCAGTATTTT; cdr3_aa: CASSLWASGGPADTQYF
d_call: .; clone_size: .; j_call: TRBJ1-6; v_call: TRBV28; cdr3_nt: TGTGCCAGCAGTTTAGGGCTCTCCTATAATTCACCCCTCCACTTT; cdr3_aa: CASSLGLSYNSPLHF
d_call: .; clone_size: .; j_call: TRBJ1-1; v_call: TRBV7-2; cdr3_nt: TGTGCCAGCAGCCTACCGGGGGGAGGCACTGAAGCTTTCTTT; cdr3_aa: CASSLPGGGTEAFF
d_call: TRBD1; clone_size: .; j_call: TRBJ1-2; v_call: TRBV13; cdr3_nt: TGTGCCAGCAGCTTCTGGCAGGGGGACTATGGCTACACCTTC; cdr3_aa: CASSFWQGDYGYTF
d_call: .; clone_size: .; j_call: TRBJ2-2; v_call: TRBV5-1; cdr3_nt: TGCGCCAGCAGGGCCGGGACACCGAACACCGGGGAGCTGTTTTTT; cdr3_aa: CASRAGTPNTGELFF
d_call: TRBD2; clone_size: .; j_call: TRBJ2-7; v_call: TRBV11-1; cdr3_nt: TGTGCCAGCAGCTTAATACCGGGGGGCGAGCAGTACTTC; cdr3_aa: CASSLIPGGEQYF
d_call: .; clone_size: few; j_call: TRBJ2-5; v_call: TRBV30; cdr3_nt: TGTGCCTGGAGTGTACATAAGTGGGAGACCCAGTACTTC; cdr3_aa: CAWSVHKWETQYF
d_call: .; clone_size: .; j_call: TRBJ2-7; v_call: TRBV2; cdr3_nt: TGTGCCAGCAGTGTCCCTAACGAGCAGTACTTC; cdr3_aa: CASSVPNEQYF
d_call: TRBD2; clone_size: .; j_call: TRBJ2-7; v_call: TRBV5-1; cdr3_nt: TGCGCCAGCAGCCCGGTCGGGGGGGCAGGAAGGACCTACGAGCAGTACTTC; cdr3_aa: CASSPVGGAGRTYEQYF